The present TCR beta chain was sequenced within a study of cytomegalovirus exposure and HLA in healthy donors. Study-level points and caveats: Several V segments, TRBV6-2 and TRBV6-3 among them, could not be told apart and were dropped. No immune exposure information besides CMV serostatus was available. A likely sequencing artifact accounted for one observed cluster of highly shared sequence variants.

This clone was observed a single time. The antigen is undetermined. Researchers ran the PCR with 60 Vbeta and 13 Jbeta primers. Measured with immunoSEQ multiplex PCR; TCRdb has only the in-frame clones, and not every one. Here the sample spans under 250,000 clones, around 80% being singletons. Germline CDR1 SGHRS, CDR2 YFSETQ. The CDR3 contains 16 residues. The V and J ends lost 0 bases and 4 bases, in that order; junction bases with no gene match: 6. Sequencing was done on a sample of PBMCs. The chain couples TRBV5-1 to TRBJ2-2, with 7 bases fitting TRBD1. The source is a woman aged 30 to 39 in good health and CMV-seropositive. This chain's CDR3 is CASSLAGGQGTGELFF. The CDR3, as DNA: TGCGCCAGCAGCTTGGCAGGGGGACAAGGCACCGGGGAGCTGTTTTTT.